A selection of T cell receptor beta chains follows, all from one sample in a study of T cell changes during pregnancy in multiple sclerosis. The protocol was immunoSEQ multiplex PCR, while the TCRdb copy is restricted to in-frame clones and leaves out a portion. Here the sample spans 50,000 to 60,000 clones, about 92% being singletons. The starting material was CD4+ T cells from peripheral blood mononuclear cells, obtained after pregnancy. All receptors come from a female donor in good health, enrolled as a control in a pregnancy study. Both conserved end residues are part of each CDR3. The D gene is left open where the match is weak. Some rows mark clone size as missing; the rest say once, few, many or name a class of expanded clone.

cdr3_aa | cdr3_nt | clone_size | d_call | j_call | v_call
CASSPAEASKETQYF | TGTGCCAGCAGCCCGGCGGAGGCCTCGAAAGAGACCCAGTACTTC | . | . | TRBJ2-5 | TRBV5-6
CAWSVRANTEAFF | TGTGCCTGGAGTGTACGAGCGAACACTGAAGCTTTCTTT | . | . | TRBJ1-1 | TRBV30
CASSLDRREQYF | TGTGCCAGCAGTTTGGACAGAAGGGAGCAGTACTTC | . | . | TRBJ2-7 | TRBV6-6
CASSLEVGGRGVAGELFF | TGCGCCAGCAGCTTGGAAGTTGGCGGCAGGGGAGTTGCCGGGGAGCTGTTTTTT | . | . | TRBJ2-2 | TRBV5-1
CASSRDRETQYF | TGTGCCAGCAGCCGGGACAGAGAGACCCAGTACTTC | . | TRBD1 | TRBJ2-5 | TRBV2
CASSFQLLTGELFF | TGTGCCAGCAGCTTCCAACTCCTCACCGGGGAGCTGTTTTTT | once | . | TRBJ2-2 | TRBV6-5
CASSVGGDSSNYTF | TGTGCCAGTAGTGTTGGAGGGGATTCGTCCAACTACACCTTC | . | . | TRBJ1-2 | TRBV19
CASTHRGEAFF | TGTGCCAGCACCCACAGGGGTGAAGCTTTCTTT | . | TRBD1 | TRBJ1-1 | TRBV7-2
CASRQGNSGELFF | TGTGCCAGCCGACAGGGCAATAGCGGGGAGCTGTTTTTT | . | TRBD1 | TRBJ2-2 | TRBV5-6
CSVGGQGGTYEQYF | TGCAGCGTTGGCGGACAGGGTGGAACCTACGAGCAGTACTTC | . | TRBD1 | TRBJ2-7 | TRBV29-1
CASSAWMSGGTSTDTQYF | TGTGCCAGCTCGGCTTGGATGAGCGGGGGTACTAGCACAGATACGCAGTATTTT | . | TRBD2 | TRBJ2-3 | TRBV18
CASSLEVGGGSPLHF | TGTGCCAGCAGCTTGGAGGTAGGGGGCGGATCACCCCTCCACTTT | . | TRBD1 | TRBJ1-6 | TRBV5-5
CASSSEGVDTQYF | TGTGCCAGCAGCTCTGAGGGGGTAGATACGCAGTATTTT | . | . | TRBJ2-3 | TRBV5-5
CASSHRPTDRWGYGYTF | TGTGCCAGCAGCCACCGACCTACGGACAGGTGGGGCTATGGCTACACCTTC | few | TRBD1 | TRBJ1-2 | TRBV11-3
CASSSQGVANTEAFF | TGTGCCAGCAGTTCCCAGGGGGTTGCGAACACTGAAGCTTTCTTT | . | TRBD1 | TRBJ1-1 | TRBV28
CASSLRGTGAYEQYF | TGTGCCAGCAGCTTAAGGGGGACAGGGGCCTACGAGCAGTACTTC | . | TRBD1 | TRBJ2-7 | TRBV11-3
CASSPKTRTELAKNIQYF | TGTGCCAGCAGCCCAAAAACCCGGACAGAACTAGCCAAAAACATTCAGTACTTC | . | . | TRBJ2-4 | TRBV7-2
CASSPGQTPNYGYTF | TGCGCCAGCAGCCCTGGACAGACTCCTAACTATGGCTACACCTTC | . | . | TRBJ1-2 | TRBV4-3
CASSLNRGQPQHF | TGTGCCAGCAGCTTAAATCGGGGGCAGCCCCAGCATTTT | . | . | TRBJ1-5 | TRBV11-2
CASTNTEAFF | TGCGCCAGCACAAACACTGAAGCTTTCTTT | . | . | TRBJ1-1 | TRBV23-1
CASSLVLIGQSSYNEQFF | TGTGCCAGCAGCTTGGTCCTAATAGGACAGAGCTCCTACAATGAGCAGTTCTTC | . | . | TRBJ2-1 | TRBV5-5
CASSLYNGGRTDTQYF | TGTGCCAGCAGCCTATACAACGGGGGGCGCACAGATACGCAGTATTTT | . | . | TRBJ2-3 | TRBV11-3
CASSLTQGSYEQYF | TGTGCCAGTAGTTTAACACAGGGGTCCTACGAGCAGTACTTC | . | TRBD1 | TRBJ2-7 | TRBV19
CASTDRGGYGYTF | TGTGCCAGTACGGACAGGGGAGGCTATGGCTACACCTTC | . | TRBD1 | TRBJ1-2 | TRBV19
CASSSAYRDTAFF | TGTGCCAGCAGTTCCGCATACAGGGATACGGCTTTCTTT | . | . | TRBJ1-1 | TRBV6-1
CARGTGGWEETQYF | TGTGCCAGGGGGACAGGGGGCTGGGAGGAGACCCAGTACTTC | . | TRBD1 | TRBJ2-5 | TRBV6-1
CASSRSWGDNTGELFF | TGTGCCAGCAGCCGCAGCTGGGGAGATAATACCGGGGAGCTGTTTTTT | . | . | TRBJ2-2 | TRBV4-2
CAWSRKTGNNSPLHF | TGTGCCTGGAGCAGGAAGACCGGGAATAATTCACCCCTCCACTTT | once | . | TRBJ1-6 | TRBV30
CASSLAGALYGYTF | TGTGCCAGCAGCTTAGCTGGGGCCCTCTATGGCTACACCTTC | . | . | TRBJ1-2 | TRBV7-8
CASSRTGNQETQYF | TGTGCCAGCAGCAGAACAGGGAACCAAGAGACCCAGTACTTC | . | . | TRBJ2-5 | TRBV11-1
CASSRRTGENTIYF | TGTGCCAGCTCACGACGGACAGGAGAGAACACCATATATTTT | . | TRBD1 | TRBJ1-3 | TRBV18
CASSLPGQVNLEQYF | TGTGCCAGCAGCTTACCCGGACAGGTAAATTTGGAGCAGTACTTC | once | TRBD1 | TRBJ2-5 | TRBV7-8
CASSLIFGGNYGYTF | TGTGCCAGCAGCTTGATCTTCGGGGGGAACTATGGCTACACCTTC | . | . | TRBJ1-2 | TRBV5-8
CASSPGQMNGYTF | TGTGCCAGCTCACCGGGACAGATGAATGGCTACACCTTC | few | TRBD1 | TRBJ1-2 | TRBV18
CASTRGTGLGYTF | TGTGCCAGCACCCGAGGGACAGGTTTAGGCTACACCTTC | . | TRBD1 | TRBJ1-2 | TRBV6-5
CASSPRAGQGYGYTF | TGTGCCAGCAGCCCCCGTGCGGGACAGGGTTATGGCTACACCTTC | . | TRBD1 | TRBJ1-2 | TRBV11-2
CASSFGIGGAQGAKNIQYF | TGTGCCAGCAGCTTCGGCATCGGTGGGGCCCAGGGAGCCAAAAACATTCAGTACTTC | . | . | TRBJ2-4 | TRBV11-2
CAWSVLKRTDTQYF | TGTGCCTGGAGCGTCCTGAAGCGCACAGATACGCAGTATTTT | . | . | TRBJ2-3 | TRBV30
CASSFGGDPDTQYF | TGCGCCAGCAGCTTTGGCGGAGACCCAGATACGCAGTATTTT | . | . | TRBJ2-3 | TRBV5-1
CASRPASGGDTQYF | TGTGCCAGCAGGCCGGCTAGCGGGGGAGATACGCAGTATTTT | . | TRBD2 | TRBJ2-3 | TRBV6-5
CSVVRDRASYEQYF | TGCAGCGTTGTTAGGGACAGGGCATCCTACGAGCAGTACTTC | . | TRBD1 | TRBJ2-7 | TRBV29-1
CASRSRGRLGDTEAFF | TGTGCCAGCAGAAGTAGGGGGCGCTTAGGGGACACTGAAGCTTTCTTT | . | TRBD1 | TRBJ1-1 | TRBV5-5
CASSLDRDRGDNEQFF | TGTGCCAGCAGCTTAGATAGGGACAGGGGTGACAATGAGCAGTTCTTC | . | TRBD1 | TRBJ2-1 | TRBV11-3
CASSEHWNTEAFF | TGTGCCAGCAGTGAACACTGGAACACTGAAGCTTTCTTT | . | . | TRBJ1-1 | TRBV6-1
CASSRGLAGSGEQYF | TGCGCCAGCAGCCGGGGACTAGCGGGGTCAGGCGAGCAGTACTTC | . | TRBD2 | TRBJ2-7 | TRBV5-1
CASSLFSGGEETQYF | TGTGCCAGCAGCCTATTTAGCGGGGGGGAAGAGACCCAGTACTTC | . | TRBD2 | TRBJ2-5 | TRBV7-6
CASRLAGGYEQFF | TGTGCCAGCCGTCTAGCGGGGGGGTATGAGCAGTTCTTC | . | TRBD2 | TRBJ2-1 | TRBV27
CASSLGESTQYF | TGTGCCAGCAGCTTAGGGGAGAGTACGCAGTATTTT | . | . | TRBJ2-3 | TRBV11-3